The source of this T cell receptor beta chain is a study of OX40 agonist ivuxolimab in advanced cancers. Overall study context: Under the entry rules, prior anti-PD-1, anti-PD-L1 or anti-CTLA-4 therapy was allowed, and about 38% had some. Three individuals attained partial responses, comprising one hepatocellular carcinoma case and two cutaneous melanoma cases. Broader study findings: CD4+ T cells averaged fewer expanded clones than CD8+ T cells. Clonal expansion by week 6 occurred in CD4+ and CD8+ blood T cells (at 0.1 to 3.0 mg/kg).

Comments on this clone: The antigen is unknown.

TCRdb's table, derived via immunoSEQ multiplex PCR, lists solely in-frame clones and lacks some. The table has approximately 15,000 clones, about 86% seen once; the top ten hold just under 20%. This material consisted of CD4+ or CD8+ T cells sorted from blood, taken in a trial of the OX40 agonist ivuxolimab. This clonotype was sampled from an adult with an advanced solid tumor such as melanoma, head and neck, liver or kidney cancer.

The CDR3 spells CSVDRGQGYEQYF. As DNA, the CDR3 is TGCAGCGTTGACCGGGGACAGGGCTACGAGCAGTACTTC. This chain connects TRBV29-1 to TRBJ2-7; 9 bases are shared with TRBD1. From germline, CDR1 is SQVTM and CDR2 ANQGSEA. The ends lost 3 bases at V and 3 bases at J; junction bases unmatched: 3. The CDR3 is 13 amino acids.